The next 12 T cell receptor beta chains were all read from a single sample in a study of cytomegalovirus exposure and HLA in healthy donors. A multiplex PCR was run with 60 Vbeta primers and 13 Jbeta primers. Assay used: immunoSEQ multiplex PCR; TCRdb lists only in-frame clones, some missing. The table records 150,000 to 200,000 clones, 68% of them present only once. Source material: PBMCs. The receptor source for this set is a woman between 35 and 50 years old in good health and CMV-seropositive.

V gene TRBV27 combines with J gene TRBJ1-6; the match to TRBD1 covers 7 bases. In germline, CDR1 is MNHEY, CDR2 SMNVEV (reference sequence). Trimming at V came to 5 bases and at J to 7 bases, leaving 5 bases not matched to a gene. The CDR3 covers 14 residues. DNA of the CDR3: TGTGCCAGCAGTCCCCAGGGGGTCAATTCACCCCTCCACTTT. It specifies CASSPQGVNSPLHF.

The chain combines TRBV19 with TRBJ2-1; 10 nucleotides line up with TRBD2. The CDR3 runs to 18 residues. Trimming at V came to 5 bases and at J to 4 bases, leaving 14 bases not matched to a gene. CDR1 is LNHDA, CDR2 SQIVND, per germline (reference sequence). The CDR3 nucleotides read TGTGCCAGTAGTCCTTCGGGTCCTGGACTAGCGGATTACAATGAGCAGTTCTTC. Residues: CASSPSGPGLADYNEQFF. Using reference TRBV19 and TRBJ2-1 for the parts outside the CDR3, the full variable domain is DGGITQSPKYLFRKEGQNVTLSCEQNLNHDAMYWYRQDPGQGLRLIYYSQIVNDFQKGDIAEGYSVSREKKESFPLTVTSAQKNPTAFYLCASSPSGPGLADYNEQFFGPGTRLTVL.

Notes on this clone: The same CDR3 can be traced to other DNA sequences in this sample. The chain employs TRBV5-6 and TRBJ1-1; a weak D match, TRBD1 (5 bases). This CDR3 has 13 amino acids. Germline CDR1 is SGHDT and CDR2 is YYEEEE. V dropped 0 bases and J dropped 4 bases, with 7 bases sitting between them. CDR3 bases: TGTGCCAGCAGCTTGGGAAGGGGCACTGAAGCTTTCTTT. Its protein product is CASSLGRGTEAFF. Looking up the rest from reference TRBV5-6 and TRBJ1-1 gives the full variable domain: DAGVTQSPTHLIKTRGQQVTLRCSPKSGHDTVSWYQQALGQGPQFIFQYYEEEERQRGNFPDRFSGHQFPNYSSELNVNALLLGDSALYLCASSLGRGTEAFFGQGTRLTVV.

The table lists this clone with a count of one. The chain recombines TRBV5-6 with TRBJ2-5; 9 bases fit TRBD1. The J segment lost 9 bases and the V segment lost 3 bases, leaving 9 bases of the junction unmatched. CDR3 length: 14 amino acids. Germline-derived CDR1 and CDR2 are SGHDT and YYEEEE. The CDR3 sequence: CASSSRWTGESQYF. CDR3 sequence (DNA): TGTGCCAGCAGCTCAAGGTGGACAGGGGAATCCCAGTACTTC.

As regards this clone: The same CDR3 also results from other DNA sequences found in this sample. This chain uses TRBV7-2 with TRBJ2-5; 7 nucleotides line up with TRBD2. The V and J ends lost 1 base and 3 bases, in that order; junction bases with no gene match: 5. This CDR3 has 15 residues. In germline, CDR1 is SGHTA, CDR2 FQGNSA. The CDR3 DNA sequence: TGTGCCAGCAGCTTAGGAGGCGGGGGTAAAGAGACCCAGTACTTC. It yields the protein CASSLGGGGKETQYF. The whole variable domain, remainder taken from reference TRBV7-2 and TRBJ2-5, is GAGVSQSPSNKVTEKGKDVELRCDPISGHTALYWYRQSLGQGLEFLIYFQGNSAPDKSGLPSDRFSAERTGGSVSTLTIQRTQQEDSAVYLCASSLGGGGKETQYFGPGTRLLVL.

The chain carries TRBV11-3 and TRBJ2-2, with a weak D call TRBD2 (6 bases). The CDR3 consists of 16 residues. V was pared by 5 bases and J by 3 bases, with 16 bases between. Germline values: CDR1 SGHNT, CDR2 YENEEA. CDR3 amino acids: CASSLGWGGDTGELFF. The CDR3 bases are TGTGCCAGCAGCCTAGGTTGGGGAGGTGACACCGGGGAGCTGTTTTTT.

The V call is TRBV4-3, the J call TRBJ1-2, with a tentative D call TRBD1 (6 bases). V was cut by 0 bases and J by 8 bases, with 13 bases left in between. Germline V gives CDR1 LGHNA, CDR2 YSLEER. This CDR3 comprises 14 residues. CDR3 loop: CASSQERQATGYTF. The CDR3, as DNA: TGCGCCAGCAGCCAAGAGCGACAGGCGACGGGCTACACCTTC.

This chain links TRBV12-5 with TRBJ1-1; 9 nucleotides agree with TRBD1. Germline-derived CDR1 and CDR2 are LGHNT and FRNRAP. J gave up 5 bases and V 3 bases, and 19 bases lay outside the gene matches. The CDR3 length is 19 residues. CDR3 nucleotides: TGTGCTAGTGGTTTTAGGAGGACCCCGGCGGGGACAGGGCCTACTGAAGCTTTCTTT. Amino acid sequence: CASGFRRTPAGTGPTEAFF.

The chain combines TRBV28 with TRBJ1-5; 10 bases align to TRBD1. V trimming: 3 bases; J trimming: 7 bases; junction bases outside the gene matches: 6. This CDR3 is 15 amino acids long. Germline-derived CDR1 and CDR2 are MDHEN and SYDVKM. The CDR3 is CASSFRQGAGQPQHF. In DNA form, the CDR3 reads TGTGCCAGCAGTTTCAGACAGGGGGCGGGGCAGCCCCAGCATTTT.

The chain is built from TRBV29-1 and TRBJ2-1, with unresolved D. The germline V and J ends were trimmed by 6 bases and 0 bases, with 12 bases remaining between them. The CDR3 runs to 14 residues. Germline loops: CDR1 SQVTM, CDR2 ANQGSEA. CDR3 sequence: CSVLRVSSYNEQFF. The CDR3 DNA is TGCAGCGTCCTTCGGGTGAGCTCCTACAATGAGCAGTTCTTC.

The gene calls are TRBV5-1 and TRBJ2-3; 9 bases align to TRBD2. This CDR3 comprises 17 residues. Germline CDR1 SGHRS, CDR2 YFSETQ. Losses at the gene ends were 0 bases for V and 2 bases for J; bases not matched to a gene: 7. In DNA form, the CDR3 reads TGCGCCAGCAGCTTGGCCTTGGCGGGGGGGGTCACAGATACGCAGTATTTT. It encodes CASSLALAGGVTDTQYF.

In its sample, this clone was seen once. The rearrangement uses TRBV14 and TRBJ1-2; D might be TRBD1 (5 bases). This CDR3 contains 14 residues. CDR1 is SGHDN, CDR2 FVKESK, per germline. Trimming cost V 0 bases and J 8 bases, with 13 bases left between them. The CDR3 nucleotides are TGTGCCAGCAGCCAAGATAGGAGGGGTCGAGGCTACACCTTC. This gives the protein CASSQDRRGRGYTF.